This T cell receptor (beta chain) was documented in a study of identical twins. Study outcomes and limitations: Cord blood beta clonotypes that were abundant carried fewer insertions, and memory repertoires showed no such trend.

The CDR3 length is 13 residues. Germline CDR1 reads SQVTM; CDR2 reads ANQGSEA. The V segment lost 2 bases and the J segment 6 bases; nucleotides outside the gene matches: 6. Concerning this clonotype: The antigen is unknown.

One entry per CDR3 protein, called by TCRdb with MiXCR from the 5' RACE reads. Of approximately 190,000 distinct CDR3 sequences in the sample, about 16% were seen once. The same data also contributed to another study, on T cells expressing NK-cell markers. From that paper: In several experiments, sorting was confined to alpha-beta TCR T cells through use of an anti-gamma-delta TCR antibody. Among CD8+ T cells from several donors, dominant NKG2C+ clonotypes accounted for roughly 1.0-7.0%. Uncertainty persisted over the HCMV specificity of expanded NKG2C+ T cell clones.

The chain recombines TRBV29-1 with TRBJ2-5, with 7 bases matching TRBD1. Sequences were obtained from CD8+ T cells sorted from blood. This TCR derives from a woman aged 18-29 years in good health. CDR3 DNA: TGCAGCGTTGAACTAGGCAGGGGGAAGACCCAGTACTTC. It yields the protein CSVELGRGKTQYF.